The 3 T cell receptor beta chains listed next were all sequenced from one sample in a study of somatic mutations in cytotoxic T cells in rheumatoid arthritis. Method: immunoSEQ multiplex PCR; TCRdb's copy keeps in-frame clones and lacks some. Altogether 9,500 to 15,000 clones are present, 80% to 85% being singletons, with the ten largest covering 14%. Material: CD8+ T cells sorted from blood. Source of these receptors: a woman aged 60-75 years in good health.

The chain uses TRBV10-3 and TRBJ2-7; the D gene is possibly TRBD1 (6 bases). This CDR3 spans 16 amino acids. Germline V gene data show CDR1 as ENHRY and CDR2 as SYGVKD. Trimming stripped 5 bases from V and 4 bases from J, with 21 bases between. This chain's CDR3 is CAISPGGLGGLYEQYV. The CDR3 DNA reads as TGTGCCATCAGTCCAGGCGGGTTAGGGGGTTTATACGAGCAGTACGTC.

The V call is TRBV5-6, the J call TRBJ1-1; 7 bases are shared with TRBD1. V shed 0 bases and J 1 base; nucleotides not matched to a gene: 9. This CDR3 has 17 amino acids. CDR1 SGHDT and CDR2 YYEEEE come from the germline V gene. The CDR3 region is CASSLAFRGGSNTEAFF. The CDR3 DNA is TGTGCCAGCAGCTTGGCCTTTAGAGGGGGCTCGAACACTGAAGCTTTCTTT.

The chain has TRBV7-3 and TRBJ1-1; 7 bases agree with TRBD1. After removal of 5 bases from V and 4 bases from J, the junction contained 7 bases not matched to a gene. CDR3 length: 14 amino acids. The V gene's germline CDR1 is SGHTA and CDR2 FQGTGA. Here the CDR3 reads CASSTSGGSTEAFF. The DNA for the CDR3 is TGTGCCAGCAGCACCTCAGGGGGAAGCACTGAAGCTTTCTTT.